The 28 T cell receptor beta chains reported below all come from one sample, sequenced in a study of shared clonotypes between healthy human individuals. Some clones are missing from TCRdb's copy, which holds only in-frame ones; the method was immunoSEQ multiplex PCR. Among approximately 2.5 million clones listed, around nine tenths were seen once. Sequenced sample: naive CD4+ T cells sorted from blood. Subset noted: CD45RA+ positively selected. These receptors were taken from a man between 18 and 29 years old in good health.

The V and J genes are TRBV7-8 and TRBJ2-7, with a tentative D call TRBD2 (5 bases). Germline values: CDR1 SGHVS, CDR2 FQNEAQ. The CDR3 is 12 residues long. V shed 5 bases and J shed 6 bases, with 11 bases lying between them. The CDR3 region has the DNA TGTGCCAGCAGCCCCGAGAGGGCCGAGCAGTACTTC. Protein product: CASSPERAEQYF.

V usage is TRBV5-6 and J usage is TRBJ2-7; 8 bases map to TRBD1. Per the germline V gene, CDR1 is SGHDT and CDR2 is YYEEEE. V shed 4 bases and J 3 bases; nucleotides not matched to a gene: 6. The CDR3 has 14 amino acids. The CDR3 loop is CASSPQGVDYEQYF. The CDR3 bases are TGTGCCAGCAGCCCACAGGGGGTCGACTACGAGCAGTACTTC. The full variable domain, completed using reference TRBV5-6 and TRBJ2-7, is DAGVTQSPTHLIKTRGQQVTLRCSPKSGHDTVSWYQQALGQGPQFIFQYYEEEERQRGNFPDRFSGHQFPNYSSELNVNALLLGDSALYLCASSPQGVDYEQYFGPGTRLTVT.

The gene calls are TRBV9 and TRBJ2-5; 8 bases match TRBD1. This CDR3 region has 14 residues. Germline CDR1 reads SGDLS; CDR2 reads YYNGEE. With V trimmed by 3 bases and J by 4 bases, 5 bases remained unmatched. The CDR3: CASSARTGLETQYF. For the CDR3, the DNA is TGTGCCAGCAGCGCCCGGACAGGGCTAGAGACCCAGTACTTC.

The V and J genes are TRBV5-1 and TRBJ1-1; 7 nucleotides agree with TRBD1. The V gene's germline CDR1 is SGHRS and CDR2 YFSETQ. CDR3 length equals 18 residues. J lost 0 bases, V lost 3 bases, and 14 bases had no gene match. CDR3 coding DNA: TGCGCCAGCAGCTATCTGAGGACAGGTTACACCATGAACACTGAAGCTTTCTTT. This translates into CASSYLRTGYTMNTEAFF.

The chain recombines TRBV29-1 with TRBJ2-2; D remains ambiguous. Germline lookup yields CDR1 SQVTM and CDR2 ANQGSEA. Trimming took off 1 base at V and 2 bases at J, with 5 bases between the two ends. The CDR3 sequence is 13 residues long. The CDR3 sequence is CSVEGLNTGELFF. In nucleotides, the CDR3 is TGCAGCGTTGAAGGCCTTAACACCGGGGAGCTGTTTTTT.

This clone was counted only a few times. The chain couples TRBV5-1 to TRBJ1-2; TRBD1 matches at 7 bases. V dropped 7 bases and J dropped 4; count of bases not matched to a gene: 4. This CDR3 is built from 12 residues. Germline V gene sequence: CDR1 SGHRS, CDR2 YFSETQ. CDR3 DNA: TGCGCCAGCGGTACAGGGGTCTATGGCTACACCTTC. It yields the protein CASGTGVYGYTF.

This chain links TRBV7-2 with TRBJ2-5; 9 nucleotides match TRBD2. Germline CDR1 reads SGHTA; CDR2 reads FQGNSA. V lost 4 bases, J lost 4 bases, and 10 bases stayed unmatched. CDR3 size: 16 residues. CDR3 DNA: TGTGCCAGCAGCTCCGCTTTTAGCGGGAGTGGAGAGACCCAGTACTTC. Its translation: CASSSAFSGSGETQYF.

Turning to this clone: Other DNA sequences in this specimen translate into the identical CDR3. This chain joins TRBV10-3 and TRBJ1-5; no clear D. V was pared by 0 bases and J by 0 bases, with 6 bases between. CDR1 is ENHRY, CDR2 SYGVKD, per germline. This CDR3 is 15 amino acids long. CDR3 residues: CAISESSSSNQPQHF. The CDR3 nucleotides read TGTGCCATCAGTGAGTCGAGCAGTAGCAATCAGCCCCAGCATTTT.

The chain carries TRBV4-3 and TRBJ2-7; 10 nucleotides agree with TRBD1. V lost 4 bases and J lost 2; bases outside the gene matches: 2. The germline V gene encodes CDR1 LGHNA and CDR2 YSLEER. The length of the CDR3 is 14 residues. In nucleotides, the CDR3 is TGCGCCAGCAGCCTAGGACAGGGGGCCTACGAGCAGTACTTC. Translated, it gives CASSLGQGAYEQYF.

The chain employs TRBV9 and TRBJ2-2, with 8 bases lining up with TRBD2. This CDR3 region has 15 residues. Germline V lookup: CDR1 SGDLS, CDR2 YYNGEE. The ends lost 6 bases at V and 3 bases at J; junction bases unmatched: 7. CDR3 residues: CASTRGGIDTGELFF. The CDR3 DNA is TGTGCCAGCACCCGGGGGGGCATAGACACCGGGGAGCTGTTTTTT.

The rearrangement uses TRBV6-5 and TRBJ2-7; 9 bases align to TRBD1. The junction had 11 bases not matched to a gene; V was cut back by 6 bases and J by 5 bases. Germline values: CDR1 MNHEY, CDR2 SVGAGI. The CDR3 runs 15 residues. CDR3 sequence (DNA): TGTGCCAGCAGCCGCGATGGGACAGGGTACGACGAGCAGTACTTC. The encoded protein is CASSRDGTGYDEQYF.

The chain links TRBV7-9 to TRBJ1-1, with 8 positions matching TRBD1. Germline CDR1 and CDR2: SEHNR and FQNEAQ (reference sequence). This CDR3 region has 14 residues. With 5 bases clipped from V and 0 bases from J, the junction kept 2 bases outside the gene matches. The CDR3 region has the DNA TGTGCCAGCAGCCCGGACAGGGTGAACACTGAAGCTTTCTTT. Its protein is CASSPDRVNTEAFF.

The chain uses TRBV18 and TRBJ2-7, with D perhaps given as TRBD1 or TRBD2 (5 bases each). Germline CDR1 is KGHSH and CDR2 is LQKENI. CDR3 length: 14 residues. Trimming took 5 bases from V and 0 from J, leaving 11 bases between them. The CDR3 loop reads CASSGPGSSYEQYF. The CDR3, as DNA: TGTGCCAGCTCAGGGCCAGGGAGCTCCTACGAGCAGTACTTC.

The rearrangement uses TRBV5-1 and TRBJ1-6; possible D gene TRBD1, 6 bases. The CDR3 covers 15 residues. Per the germline V gene, CDR1 is SGHRS and CDR2 is YFSETQ. Trimming shortened V by 3 bases and J by 4 bases, and 11 bases separated the two germline ends. The CDR3 DNA follows: TGCGCCAGCAGCTCGGACAGCCTTTATAATTCACCCCTCCACTTT. Translated: CASSSDSLYNSPLHF.

The rearrangement joins TRBV6-1 to TRBJ2-5; TRBD1 matches at 7 bases. Trimming took 8 bases from V and 2 from J; bases not matched to a gene: 5. Germline lookup yields CDR1 MNHNS and CDR2 SASEGT. The CDR3 has 13 residues. The CDR3 bases are TGTGCCAGCCTAGGGACAGTACAAGAGACCCAGTACTTC. It encodes CASLGTVQETQYF.

The rearrangement uses TRBV5-4 and TRBJ2-3; TRBD2 might be the D (6 bases). The CDR3 is made up of 17 amino acids. Germline CDR1 and CDR2: SGHNT and YYREEE (reference sequence). Trimming removed 1 base at V and 0 bases at J, with 15 bases between. CDR3 sequence (DNA): TGTGCCAGCAGCTTGAGCGGGCGGGAATCTAGCACAGATACGCAGTATTTT. As protein: CASSLSGRESSTDTQYF.

Note on this clone: The junction differs from germline at one of its ends, possibly a read error. The rearrangement joins TRBV2 to TRBJ2-7; D unclear. Germline V gene data show CDR1 as SNHLY and CDR2 as FYNNEI. This CDR3 region has 16 residues. The chain's CDR3 is CASEWTRTLGIYPLSF. The DNA for the CDR3 is TGTGCCAGCGAGTGGACGCGTACCTTAGGGATTTACCCTCTAAGCTTC.

The rearrangement uses TRBV2 and TRBJ1-4; maybe TRBD1 (6 bases). Germline V gene data show CDR1 as SNHLY and CDR2 as FYNNEI. The germline V and J ends were trimmed by 6 bases and 13 bases, with 18 bases remaining between them. The CDR3 is 13 amino acids. In DNA form, the CDR3 reads TGTGCCAGCAGGGGGGGCGAGGGGAAGCCACTGTTTTTT. This codes for CASRGGEGKPLFF.

The chain joins TRBV7-9 to TRBJ2-2; the D is unclear. Germline V gene data show CDR1 as SEHNR and CDR2 as FQNEAQ (reference sequence). Trimming removed 8 bases at V and 0 bases at J, with 13 bases between. The CDR3 has 15 amino acids. The CDR3 loop is CASSPLSANTGELFF. The CDR3 coding sequence is TGTGCCAGCTCTCCCTTAAGTGCGAACACCGGGGAGCTGTTTTTT.

The chain couples TRBV2 to TRBJ2-7, with a possible D match to TRBD1 (5 bases). Per germline, CDR1 SNHLY and CDR2 FYNNEI. V dropped 6 bases and J dropped 6 bases, with 18 bases sitting between them. The CDR3 sequence is 14 residues long. This CDR3 is CASSPDTSTAEQYF. The CDR3 DNA is TGTGCCAGCAGCCCGGACACGTCGACGGCCGAGCAGTACTTC.

The V gene is TRBV11-2, the J gene TRBJ1-6; 7 bases line up with TRBD1. J gave up 6 bases and V 4 bases, and 6 bases lay outside the gene matches. The length of the CDR3 is 15 residues. Germline lookup yields CDR1 SGHAT and CDR2 FQNNGV. The CDR3 is CASSWNRDSNSPLHF. CDR3 nucleotide sequence: TGTGCCAGCAGCTGGAACCGGGACAGTAATTCACCCCTCCACTTT.

J is TRBJ2-7 and V is TRBV10-3; D gene ambiguous. V was cut by 3 bases and J by 4 bases, with 7 bases left in between. Germline CDR1 is ENHRY and CDR2 is SYGVKD. The CDR3 loop spans 12 amino acids. For the CDR3, the DNA is TGTGCCATCAGTGAAGGGAAGTACGAGCAGTACTTC. Translated: CAISEGKYEQYF.

This sequence joins TRBV2 and TRBJ1-6; no definite D call. Germline V gene sequence: CDR1 SNHLY, CDR2 FYNNEI. Trimming took off 10 bases at V and 7 bases at J, with 20 bases between the two ends. The CDR3 length is 15 residues. The CDR3 sequence: CAKKAGPSQNSPLHF. DNA of the CDR3: TGTGCCAAAAAGGCAGGTCCCTCTCAAAATTCACCCCTCCACTTT.

The sample holds one count of this clone. The J gene is TRBJ2-3, the V gene TRBV5-1; D call uncertain. The V gene's germline CDR1 is SGHRS and CDR2 YFSETQ. The ends were cut back, 0 bases at V and 0 bases at J, with 17 bases in the middle. CDR3 length: 18 residues. CDR3 sequence (DNA): TGCGCCAGCAGCTTGGGCGCTAAATTAAGACCTAGCACAGATACGCAGTATTTT. This codes for CASSLGAKLRPSTDTQYF.

The genes are TRBV11-2 and TRBJ2-1; 12 bases line up with TRBD1. The V gene's germline CDR1 is SGHAT and CDR2 FQNNGV. With V trimmed by 7 bases and J by 3 bases, 13 bases remained unmatched. CDR3 size: 18 residues. Written as DNA, the CDR3 is TGTGCCAGCAACGCCGGGACAGGGGGCTTAAATCTCTACAATGAGCAGTTCTTC. Protein: CASNAGTGGLNLYNEQFF.

The chain uses TRBV21-1 and TRBJ2-1. TRBV21-1 is given as a pseudogene. The length of the CDR3 is 14 residues. The CDR3 here is CASSGSGRNNEQFF. The CDR3 DNA reads TGTGCCAGCAGCGGGTCGGGACGGAACAATGAGCAGTTCTTC.

J is TRBJ1-1 and V is TRBV9; 7 bases match TRBD1. The CDR3 has 14 amino acids. Germline CDR1 and CDR2: SGDLS and YYNGEE. With V trimmed by 3 bases and J by 4 bases, 6 bases remained unmatched. CDR3 in amino acids: CASSGGQISTEAFF. The CDR3 region has the DNA TGTGCCAGCAGCGGGGGACAGATCAGCACTGAAGCTTTCTTT.

The chain is built from TRBV2 and TRBJ2-4; TRBD2 aligns across 8 bases. Looked up from germline, CDR1 is SNHLY and CDR2 is FYNNEI. V trimming: 6 bases; J trimming: 7 bases; junction bases outside the gene matches: 2. The CDR3 sequence is 12 residues long. CDR3 region: CASSIAGNIQYF. The DNA of the CDR3 is TGTGCCAGCAGCATAGCGGGGAACATTCAGTACTTC.